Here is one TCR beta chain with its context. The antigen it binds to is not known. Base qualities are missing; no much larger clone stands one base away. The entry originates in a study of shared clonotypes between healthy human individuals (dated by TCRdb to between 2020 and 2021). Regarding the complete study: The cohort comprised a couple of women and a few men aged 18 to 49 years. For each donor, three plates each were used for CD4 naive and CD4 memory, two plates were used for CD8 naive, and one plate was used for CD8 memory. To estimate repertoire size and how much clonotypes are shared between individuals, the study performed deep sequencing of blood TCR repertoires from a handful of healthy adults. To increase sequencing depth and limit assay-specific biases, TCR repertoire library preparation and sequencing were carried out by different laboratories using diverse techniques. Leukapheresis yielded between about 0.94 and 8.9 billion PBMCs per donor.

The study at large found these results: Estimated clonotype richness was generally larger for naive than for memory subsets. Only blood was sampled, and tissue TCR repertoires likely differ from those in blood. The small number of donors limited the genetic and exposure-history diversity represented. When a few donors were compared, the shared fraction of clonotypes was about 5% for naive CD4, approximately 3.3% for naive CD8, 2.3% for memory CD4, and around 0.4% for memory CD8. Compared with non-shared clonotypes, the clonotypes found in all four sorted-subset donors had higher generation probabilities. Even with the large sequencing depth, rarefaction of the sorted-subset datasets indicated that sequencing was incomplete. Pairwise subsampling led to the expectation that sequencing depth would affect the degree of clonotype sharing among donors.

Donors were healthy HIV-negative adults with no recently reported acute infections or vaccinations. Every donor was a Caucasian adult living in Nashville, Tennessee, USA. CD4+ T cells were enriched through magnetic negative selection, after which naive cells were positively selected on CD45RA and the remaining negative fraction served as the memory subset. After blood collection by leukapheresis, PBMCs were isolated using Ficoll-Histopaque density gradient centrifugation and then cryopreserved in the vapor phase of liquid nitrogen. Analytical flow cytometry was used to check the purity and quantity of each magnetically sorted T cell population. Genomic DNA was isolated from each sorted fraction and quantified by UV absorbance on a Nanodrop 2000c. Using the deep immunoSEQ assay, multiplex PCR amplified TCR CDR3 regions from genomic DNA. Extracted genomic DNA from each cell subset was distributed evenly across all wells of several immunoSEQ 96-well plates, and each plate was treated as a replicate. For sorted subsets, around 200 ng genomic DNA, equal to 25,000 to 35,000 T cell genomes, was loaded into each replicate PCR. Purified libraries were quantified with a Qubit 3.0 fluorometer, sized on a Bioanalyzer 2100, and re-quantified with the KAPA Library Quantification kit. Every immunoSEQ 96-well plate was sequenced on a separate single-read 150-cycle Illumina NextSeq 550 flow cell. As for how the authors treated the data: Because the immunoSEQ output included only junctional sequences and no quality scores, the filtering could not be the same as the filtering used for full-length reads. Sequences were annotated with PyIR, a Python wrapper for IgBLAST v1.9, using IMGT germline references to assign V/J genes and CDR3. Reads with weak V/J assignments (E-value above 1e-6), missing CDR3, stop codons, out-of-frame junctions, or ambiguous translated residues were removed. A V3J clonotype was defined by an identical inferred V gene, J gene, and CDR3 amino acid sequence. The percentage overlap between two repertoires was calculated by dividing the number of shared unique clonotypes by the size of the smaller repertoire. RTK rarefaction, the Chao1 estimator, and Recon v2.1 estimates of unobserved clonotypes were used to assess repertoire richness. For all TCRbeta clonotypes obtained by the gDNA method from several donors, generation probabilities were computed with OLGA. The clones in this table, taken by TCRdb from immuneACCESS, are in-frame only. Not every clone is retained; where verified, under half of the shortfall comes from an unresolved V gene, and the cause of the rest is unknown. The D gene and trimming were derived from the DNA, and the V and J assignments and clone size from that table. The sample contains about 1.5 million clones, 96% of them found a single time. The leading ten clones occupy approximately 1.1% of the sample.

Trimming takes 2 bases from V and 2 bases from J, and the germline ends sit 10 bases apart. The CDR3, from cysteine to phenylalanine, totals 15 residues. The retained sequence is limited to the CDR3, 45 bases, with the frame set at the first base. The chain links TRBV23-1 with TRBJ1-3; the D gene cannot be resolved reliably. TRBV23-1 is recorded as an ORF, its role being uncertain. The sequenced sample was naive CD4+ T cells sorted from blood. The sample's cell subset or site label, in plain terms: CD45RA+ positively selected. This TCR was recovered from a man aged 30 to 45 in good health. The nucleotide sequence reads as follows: TGCGCCAGCAGTCAAGGCGGAAAGGCTGGAAACACCATATATTTT. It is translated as CASSQGGKAGNTIYF.